These T cell receptor beta chains were read from a single sample in a study of T cell changes during pregnancy in multiple sclerosis. Generated by immunoSEQ multiplex PCR, the TCRdb table keeps only in-frame clones and is missing some. The sample lists more than 65,000 clones; roughly 88% were seen once. Sequenced material: peripheral blood, taken after pregnancy. Receptor source: a female donor in good health, enrolled as a control in a pregnancy study. Both conserved end residues are part of each CDR3. A D gene is named only where the DNA matches it firmly.

D: NA
length: 14
V: TRBV5-4
CDR3: CASSSPGREAGYTF

D: NA
length: 13
V: TRBV6-1
CDR3: CASSQQQGEPLHF

D: NA
length: 14
V: TRBV5-1
CDR3: CASRSRQIQETQYF

D: TRBD2
length: 16
V: TRBV5-1
CDR3: CASSYRTSLYTDTQYF

D: TRBD1
length: 14
V: TRBV12-5
CDR3: CASGSNTGGDEQFF

D: TRBD2
length: 14
V: TRBV25-1
CDR3: CASSEWRGANEQFF

D: NA
length: 12
V: TRBV13
CDR3: CASSSPEETQYF

D: TRBD2
length: 16
V: TRBV7-8
CDR3: CASSYPSSGGGETQYF

D: TRBD1
length: 14
V: TRBV7-2
CDR3: CASSSDRAWTEAFF

D: NA
length: 16
V: TRBV7-8
CDR3: CASSRRGLGSSYEQYF

D: TRBD1
length: 15
V: TRBV27
CDR3: CASSPRRDSYTEAFF